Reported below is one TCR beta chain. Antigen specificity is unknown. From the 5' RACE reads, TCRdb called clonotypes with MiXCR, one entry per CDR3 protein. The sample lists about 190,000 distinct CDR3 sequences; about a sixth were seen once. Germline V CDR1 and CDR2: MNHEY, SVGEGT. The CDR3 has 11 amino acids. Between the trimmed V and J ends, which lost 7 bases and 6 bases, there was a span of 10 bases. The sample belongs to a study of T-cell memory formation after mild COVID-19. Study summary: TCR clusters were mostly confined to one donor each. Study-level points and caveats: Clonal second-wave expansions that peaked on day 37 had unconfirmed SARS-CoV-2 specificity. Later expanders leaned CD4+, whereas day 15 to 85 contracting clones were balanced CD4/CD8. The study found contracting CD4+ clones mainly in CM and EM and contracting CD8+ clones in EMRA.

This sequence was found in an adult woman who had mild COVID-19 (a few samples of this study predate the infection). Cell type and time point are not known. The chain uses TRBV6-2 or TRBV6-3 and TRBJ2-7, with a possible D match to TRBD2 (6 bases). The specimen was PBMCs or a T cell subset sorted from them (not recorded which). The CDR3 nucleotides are TGTGCCAGCACGGGGGTATCCGAGCAGTACTTC. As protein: CASTGVSEQYF.